These T cell receptor beta chains were read from a single sample in a study of blood T cells in healthy people across ages. MiXCR, applied by TCRdb to the 5' RACE reads, yields one record per CDR3 protein. The sample lists approximately 800,000 distinct CDR3 sequences, more than 25% occurring once. This sample also appeared in a second study, on T cells of mothers and their children.

The sequencing input was blood. Source of these receptors: a boy between 10 and 17 years old in good health. Each CDR3 is given with its conserved first and last residue. A D gene is named only where the DNA matches it firmly. Size is omitted from some rows. Given values are once, few, many or a class for expanded clones.

clone_size: .
d_call: .
j_call: TRBJ1-2
v_call: TRBV5-1
cdr3_nt: TGCGCCAGCAGCCCGCTGGGCAGCAACCGGGACTCCACCTTC
cdr3_aa: CASSPLGSNRDSTF

clone_size: .
d_call: TRBD2
j_call: TRBJ2-1
v_call: TRBV29-1
cdr3_nt: TGCAGCGTTGATAGGCCGGGGGGGGGCGGCTCTGACAATGAGCAGTTCTTC
cdr3_aa: CSVDRPGGGGSDNEQFF

clone_size: few
d_call: .
j_call: TRBJ1-4
v_call: TRBV20-1
cdr3_nt: TGCAGTGCTAGAAAATCGGGAGAAAAACTGTTTTTT
cdr3_aa: CSARKSGEKLFF

clone_size: few
d_call: .
j_call: TRBJ2-6
v_call: TRBV29-1
cdr3_nt: TGCAGCGTTGAACAGGGTGAAAGGTCTGGGGCCAACGTCCTGACTTTC
cdr3_aa: CSVEQGERSGANVLTF

clone_size: few
d_call: .
j_call: TRBJ1-2
v_call: TRBV12-3/TRBV12-4
cdr3_nt: TGTGCCAGCAGTTTTAAGGGACTAGGAAGCGGCTACACCTTC
cdr3_aa: CASSFKGLGSGYTF

clone_size: .
d_call: .
j_call: TRBJ1-6
v_call: TRBV27
cdr3_nt: TGTGCCAGCAGTTTTCAGCCCCGAGGGGCGAGGACACCCCTCCACTTT
cdr3_aa: CASSFQPRGARTPLHF

clone_size: .
d_call: .
j_call: TRBJ2-5
v_call: TRBV20-1
cdr3_nt: TGCAGTGCTACCGCGACTAGAGGTGGGGAGACCCAGTACTTC
cdr3_aa: CSATATRGGETQYF

clone_size: .
d_call: .
j_call: TRBJ1-2
v_call: TRBV12-3/TRBV12-4
cdr3_nt: TGTGCCAGCAGTTTAGCGGTAGATGGCTACACCTTC
cdr3_aa: CASSLAVDGYTF

clone_size: few
d_call: TRBD2
j_call: TRBJ2-5
v_call: TRBV20-1
cdr3_nt: TGCAGTGCTAGATCTAGCGGGGAAGAGACCCAGTACTTC
cdr3_aa: CSARSSGEETQYF

clone_size: .
d_call: TRBD1
j_call: TRBJ1-1
v_call: TRBV6-1
cdr3_nt: TGTGCCAGCAGATGGACAGGGGGAACTGAAGCTTTCTTT
cdr3_aa: CASRWTGGTEAFF

clone_size: .
d_call: .
j_call: TRBJ1-2
v_call: TRBV20-1
cdr3_nt: TGCAGTGCTAGAGCCTCCCGGGACGGATACTATGGCTACACCTTC
cdr3_aa: CSARASRDGYYGYTF

clone_size: few
d_call: .
j_call: TRBJ2-5
v_call: TRBV6-1
cdr3_nt: TGTGCCACCAAGGGACCTAACCAAGAGACCCAGTACTTC
cdr3_aa: CATKGPNQETQYF

clone_size: .
d_call: TRBD2
j_call: TRBJ2-3
v_call: TRBV5-4
cdr3_nt: TGTGCCAGCAGCTCCTTTCCGCGGGGGGGAGAGTCAGATACGCAGTATTTT
cdr3_aa: CASSSFPRGGESDTQYF

clone_size: few
d_call: .
j_call: TRBJ2-7
v_call: TRBV7-2
cdr3_nt: TGTGCCGGCAGCCGCGGACAAGCCAAAAGCTCCTACGAGCAGTACTTC
cdr3_aa: CAGSRGQAKSSYEQYF

clone_size: few
d_call: TRBD1
j_call: TRBJ1-1
v_call: TRBV6-2/TRBV6-3
cdr3_nt: TGTGCCAGCAGCCCAGGGGGAAGATTGAACACTGAAGCTTTCTTT
cdr3_aa: CASSPGGRLNTEAFF

clone_size: .
d_call: TRBD1
j_call: TRBJ1-5
v_call: TRBV5-5
cdr3_nt: TGTGCCAGCGCCTGGGCGACAGGGGCGACACACTGGGATCAGCCCCAGCATTTT
cdr3_aa: CASAWATGATHWDQPQHF

clone_size: .
d_call: .
j_call: TRBJ1-2
v_call: TRBV25-1
cdr3_nt: TGTGCCAGCAGTGACCCGGACAGTAAACACAACTATGGCTACACCTTC
cdr3_aa: CASSDPDSKHNYGYTF

clone_size: few
d_call: .
j_call: TRBJ1-4
v_call: TRBV15
cdr3_nt: TGTGCCACCAGCATAGCGTCAATGACTCGCGAAAAACTGTTTTTT
cdr3_aa: CATSIASMTREKLFF

clone_size: few
d_call: TRBD1
j_call: TRBJ1-6
v_call: TRBV29-1
cdr3_nt: TGCAGCGTCGCACAGGGGGCGCAGAATTCACCCCTCCACTTT
cdr3_aa: CSVAQGAQNSPLHF

clone_size: .
d_call: TRBD1
j_call: TRBJ2-1
v_call: TRBV6-5
cdr3_nt: TGTGCCAGCAGTTACGGGGACAGGGATGGGAATGAGCAGTTCTTC
cdr3_aa: CASSYGDRDGNEQFF

clone_size: few
d_call: .
j_call: TRBJ1-1
v_call: TRBV12-3/TRBV12-4
cdr3_nt: TGTGCCAGCAACCTCGGACGGGTAGAGTACACTGAAGCTTTCTTT
cdr3_aa: CASNLGRVEYTEAFF

clone_size: .
d_call: .
j_call: TRBJ1-2
v_call: TRBV25-1
cdr3_nt: TGTGCCAGCAGTAAAGACTATGGCTACACCTTC
cdr3_aa: CASSKDYGYTF

clone_size: .
d_call: .
j_call: TRBJ2-1
v_call: TRBV20-1
cdr3_nt: TGCAGTGCGGGGAGAGGGAATGAGCAGTTCTTC
cdr3_aa: CSAGRGNEQFF

clone_size: many
d_call: .
j_call: TRBJ2-5
v_call: TRBV29-1
cdr3_nt: TGCAGCGTTCAAAGGACCGAAGAGACCCAGTACTTC
cdr3_aa: CSVQRTEETQYF

clone_size: .
d_call: .
j_call: TRBJ1-4
v_call: TRBV9
cdr3_nt: TGTGCCAGCAGCCCGTCGAGTGGTTGGAGTGAAAAACTGTTTTTT
cdr3_aa: CASSPSSGWSEKLFF

clone_size: .
d_call: .
j_call: TRBJ1-1
v_call: TRBV9
cdr3_nt: TGTGCCAGCAGCGCCTCGACTTCTGGTGGTGAAGCTTTCTTT
cdr3_aa: CASSASTSGGEAFF

clone_size: few
d_call: TRBD2
j_call: TRBJ2-5
v_call: TRBV4-1
cdr3_nt: TGCGCCAGCAGCCAAGTCGGGGGGAAGGAGACCCAGTACTTC
cdr3_aa: CASSQVGGKETQYF

clone_size: .
d_call: TRBD1
j_call: TRBJ2-6
v_call: TRBV5-5
cdr3_nt: TGTGCCAGCAGCTTAAGACAGGGGGCGAGCGGGGCCAACGTCCTGACTTTC
cdr3_aa: CASSLRQGASGANVLTF

clone_size: once
d_call: .
j_call: TRBJ2-1
v_call: TRBV14
cdr3_nt: TGTGCCAGCAGCATCCTTCTAGGGGATGAGCAGTTCTTC
cdr3_aa: CASSILLGDEQFF

clone_size: few
d_call: .
j_call: TRBJ2-1
v_call: TRBV5-1
cdr3_nt: TGCGCCAGCACCCAAGGGGACGGGGCCTACAATGAGCAGTTCTTC
cdr3_aa: CASTQGDGAYNEQFF

clone_size: .
d_call: TRBD1
j_call: TRBJ1-2
v_call: TRBV20-1
cdr3_nt: TGCAGTGCTAGCGAGACTCAGGGGGCTGGCGGCTACACCTTC
cdr3_aa: CSASETQGAGGYTF

clone_size: few
d_call: TRBD2
j_call: TRBJ2-7
v_call: TRBV5-5
cdr3_nt: TGTGCCAGCAGCGTTGGGACTAGCGGGAGGGGGCGAGACGAGCAGTACTTC
cdr3_aa: CASSVGTSGRGRDEQYF

clone_size: few
d_call: .
j_call: TRBJ1-3
v_call: TRBV15
cdr3_nt: TGTGCCACCAGCAGTGTCACCCCACTTAGCTCTGGAAACACCATATATTTT
cdr3_aa: CATSSVTPLSSGNTIYF

clone_size: .
d_call: TRBD2
j_call: TRBJ2-5
v_call: TRBV30
cdr3_nt: TGTGCCTGGAGTGTTCGTACTAGCGGGGGAGAGACCCAGTACTTC
cdr3_aa: CAWSVRTSGGETQYF